These 9 T cell receptor beta chains came from one sample sequenced in a study of blood T cells in healthy people across ages. A J-beta primer mix and a sample-barcoded 5' primer were used in a second PCR of about 6 to 12 cycles. TCRdb fed the 5' RACE reads into MiXCR, producing one record per CDR3 protein. The sample has around 1,900,000 distinct CDR3 sequences, roughly 43% seen once. Sequenced: blood. Receptors originate from a human donor in good health.

This clonotype was counted between two and nine times. The chain carries TRBV20-1 and TRBJ2-3; D ambiguous. CDR1 is DFQATT, CDR2 SNEGSKA, per germline (reference sequence). V was pared by 3 bases and J by 2 bases, with 15 bases between. This CDR3 contains 15 residues. DNA for the CDR3: TGCAGTGCTAGGAGACCTTACCTACTCACAGATACGCAGTATTTT. Amino acid sequence: CSARRPYLLTDTQYF.

This clonotype was observed a few times. DNA of the CDR3: TGCAGCGTATCCGGGACAGGGATCACTGAAGCTTTCTTT. The encoded protein is CSVSGTGITEAFF. The rearrangement links TRBV29-1 to TRBJ1-1, with TRBD1 matching 9 bases. V lost 6 bases to trimming and J lost 4 bases; unmatched junction nucleotides: 6. Germline V CDR1 and CDR2: SQVTM, ANQGSEA. The CDR3 has 13 residues.

This clonotype was found a few times. The gene calls are TRBV4-3 and TRBJ2-7; D uncertain. The CDR3 contains 16 residues. The V end was cut by 0 bases, the J end by 3 bases, with 15 bases between. Germline lookup yields CDR1 LGHNA and CDR2 YSLEER. The CDR3 region is CASSQDFTGTYYEQYF. The DNA of the CDR3 is TGCGCCAGCAGCCAAGATTTCACTGGTACATACTACGAGCAGTACTTC.

The chain couples TRBV28 to TRBJ1-2; tentatively, D is TRBD1 (6 bases). Germline CDR1 and CDR2: MDHEN and SYDVKM. CDR3 length: 15 amino acids. V shed 6 bases and J shed 5 bases, with 19 bases lying between them. The CDR3 protein is CASRKGLTGTYGYTF. CDR3 coding DNA: TGTGCCAGCAGAAAGGGGCTCACAGGGACTTATGGCTACACCTTC.

The chain employs TRBV10-2 and TRBJ2-7; D perhaps matches TRBD1 (6 bases). This CDR3 contains 14 residues. The germline V gene has CDR1 WSHSY and CDR2 SAAADI. Trimming stripped 3 bases from V and 2 bases from J, with 11 bases between. The CDR3 spells CASSEDRWAYEQYF. In nucleotides, the CDR3 is TGCGCCAGCAGTGAAGACAGGTGGGCCTACGAGCAGTACTTC.

This clonotype was counted only a few times. The chain links TRBV20-1 to TRBJ1-2, with 7 positions matching TRBD1. Germline V gene lookup returns CDR1 DFQATT and CDR2 SNEGSKA (reference sequence). CDR3 length: 14 amino acids. The trim removed 6 bases at V and 2 bases at J, leaving 9 bases unmatched. In nucleotides, the CDR3 is TGCAGTGCAAAAGGACAGGCAGGCAACTATGGCTACACCTTC. Amino acid sequence: CSAKGQAGNYGYTF.

The V gene is TRBV20-1, the J gene TRBJ1-4; D is possibly TRBD1 (6 bases). This CDR3 is built from 14 residues. The V gene lost 7 bases and the J gene lost 7 bases, with 19 bases spanning the gap. Per the germline V gene, CDR1 is DFQATT and CDR2 is SNEGSKA (reference sequence). Here the CDR3 reads CSVKQGGFGEKLFF. CDR3 DNA sequence: TGCAGTGTAAAACAGGGCGGGTTTGGTGAAAAACTGTTTTTT.

In DNA form, the CDR3 reads TGTGCCAGCAGCCTATCCCCGGGGACCTACAATGAGCAGTTCTTC. Encoded protein: CASSLSPGTYNEQFF. The chain recombines TRBV6-2 or TRBV6-3 with TRBJ2-1, with D possibly matching TRBD2 (5 bases). V lost 6 bases and J lost 2, with 14 bases in between. This CDR3 contains 15 residues. Germline CDR1 and CDR2: MNHEY and SVGEGT.

The chain couples TRBV6-5 to TRBJ1-2, with 9 positions matching TRBD1. Germline V gene sequence: CDR1 MNHEY, CDR2 SVGAGI. Unmatched junction bases numbered 12, after V lost 0 bases and J lost 1 base. This CDR3 comprises 19 residues. The CDR3 region has the DNA TGTGCCAGCAGTTACTCGTTATCATGGACAGGGGATTTTAACTATGGCTACACCTTC. It codes for CASSYSLSWTGDFNYGYTF.